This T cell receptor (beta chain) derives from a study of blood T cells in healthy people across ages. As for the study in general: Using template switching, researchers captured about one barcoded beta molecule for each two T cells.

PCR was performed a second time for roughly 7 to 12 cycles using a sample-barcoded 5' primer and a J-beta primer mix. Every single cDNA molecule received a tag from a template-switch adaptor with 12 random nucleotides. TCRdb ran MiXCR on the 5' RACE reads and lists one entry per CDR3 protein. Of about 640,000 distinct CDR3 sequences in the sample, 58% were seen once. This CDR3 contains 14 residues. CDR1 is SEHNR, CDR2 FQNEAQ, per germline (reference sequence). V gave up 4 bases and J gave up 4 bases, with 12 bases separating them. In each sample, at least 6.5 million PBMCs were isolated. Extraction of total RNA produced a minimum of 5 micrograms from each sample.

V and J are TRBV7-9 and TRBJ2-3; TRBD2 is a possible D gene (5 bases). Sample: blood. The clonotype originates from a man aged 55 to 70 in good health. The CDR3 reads CASSSRVAPDTQYF. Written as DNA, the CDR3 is TGTGCCAGCAGCTCCCGGGTAGCGCCAGATACGCAGTATTTT.